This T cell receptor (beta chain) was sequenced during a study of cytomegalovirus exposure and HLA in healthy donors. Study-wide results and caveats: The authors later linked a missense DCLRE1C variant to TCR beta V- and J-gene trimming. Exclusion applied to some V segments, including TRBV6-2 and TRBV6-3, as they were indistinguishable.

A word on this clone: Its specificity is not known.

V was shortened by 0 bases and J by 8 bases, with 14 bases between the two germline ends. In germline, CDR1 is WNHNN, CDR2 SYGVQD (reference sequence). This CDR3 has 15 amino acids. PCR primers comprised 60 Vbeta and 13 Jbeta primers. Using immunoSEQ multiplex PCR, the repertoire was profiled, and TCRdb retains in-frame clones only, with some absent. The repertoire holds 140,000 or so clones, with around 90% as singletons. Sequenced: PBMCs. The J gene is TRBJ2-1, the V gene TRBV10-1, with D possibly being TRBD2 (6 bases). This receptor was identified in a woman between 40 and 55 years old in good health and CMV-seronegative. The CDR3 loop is CASSESTGAVDEQFF. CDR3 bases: TGCGCCAGCAGTGAGTCGACGGGAGCGGTCGATGAGCAGTTCTTC.